These 31 T cell receptor beta chains were sequenced from one sample in a study of CD4+ T cells in melanoma. Profiled with immunoSEQ multiplex PCR; TCRdb holds only in-frame clones, not every one. The sample comprises fewer than 15,000 clones, approximately 62% of which are singletons, and approximately 15% rests with the top ten. The material sequenced was cells from a culture (not recorded whether cultured in vitro). These receptor sequences come from a human donor with melanoma.

The chain couples TRBV19 to TRBJ2-1, with 8 positions matching TRBD1. The trim removed 9 bases at V and 1 base at J, leaving 8 bases unmatched. The CDR3 is 15 residues long. Germline V gene data show CDR1 as LNHDA and CDR2 as SQIVND (reference sequence). CDR3 region: CASGQGGTSYNEQFF. CDR3 in DNA: TGTGCCAGCGGACAGGGCGGGACGTCCTACAATGAGCAGTTCTTC.

This clone was counted between two and nine times. The rearrangement uses TRBV16 and TRBJ1-6, with D perhaps TRBD1 (6 bases). CDR1 is KGHSY, CDR2 FQNENV, per germline. With 6 bases removed from V and 5 bases from J, the gap between germline ends came to 14 bases. The CDR3 totals 15 residues. CDR3 DNA: TGTGCCAGCAGAGTTACACAGGGAGATAATTCACCCCTCCACTTT. Protein sequence: CASRVTQGDNSPLHF.

This chain joins TRBV5-1 and TRBJ2-5; the D gene could be TRBD1 or TRBD2 (6 bases each). Trimming removed 8 bases at V and 4 bases at J, with 15 bases between. Germline assignment: CDR1 SGHRS and CDR2 YFSETQ. The CDR3 is 13 residues long. The CDR3 spells CASSGGGSETQYF. Here the CDR3 DNA reads TGCGCCAGTTCCGGAGGGGGTTCAGAGACCCAGTACTTC.

The CDR3 sequence is CASSPVTGTDTQYF. CDR3 bases: TGTGCCAGCAGTCCCGTTACAGGCACAGATACGCAGTATTTT. This chain uses TRBV27 with TRBJ2-3; D is unclear. The CDR3 spans 14 residues. Germline V gene data show CDR1 as MNHEY and CDR2 as SMNVEV (reference sequence). V was shortened by 5 bases and J by 1 base, with 10 bases between the two germline ends.

The CDR3 region has the DNA TGCGCCAGCAGCTTTACGGGGGACTCCTACAATGAGCAGTTCTTC. Translating it yields CASSFTGDSYNEQFF. The chain recombines TRBV5-1 with TRBJ2-1, with D perhaps TRBD2 (6 bases). CDR3 length: 15 amino acids. The V end lost 2 bases, the J end lost 0 bases, and 9 bases lay between the germline ends. From germline, CDR1 is SGHRS and CDR2 YFSETQ.

This chain uses TRBV19 with TRBJ1-5; no definite D call. Germline V gene lookup returns CDR1 LNHDA and CDR2 SQIVND (reference sequence). Trimming cost V 3 bases and J 2 bases, with 14 bases left between them. CDR3 length equals 16 residues. CDR3 coding DNA: TGTGCCAGTAGTATTTTGGGGAACGGGGGCAATCAGCCCCAGCATTTT. Its protein is CASSILGNGGNQPQHF.

CDR3 nucleotides: TGTGCCAGCAGCTGGGGGACTGGCCGCTATGAGCAGTTCTTC. It translates to CASSWGTGRYEQFF. The chain uses TRBV7-9 and TRBJ2-1, with D maybe TRBD2 (6 bases). V dropped 4 bases and J dropped 8 bases, with 15 bases sitting between them. The CDR3 loop spans 14 amino acids. Germline V gives CDR1 SEHNR, CDR2 FQNEAQ (reference sequence).

The sample holds a few counts of this clone. This rearrangement joins TRBV28 to TRBJ1-1; a weak D match, TRBD1 (6 bases). This CDR3 is 18 amino acids long. The V gene's germline CDR1 is MDHEN and CDR2 SYDVKM. V lost 5 bases and J lost 0, with 22 bases in between. CDR3 in amino acids: CASSIAGLGAAMNTEAFF. The CDR3 nucleotides are TGTGCCAGCAGTATCGCCGGACTGGGGGCAGCAATGAACACTGAAGCTTTCTTT. Filled out from reference TRBV28 and TRBJ1-1, the complete variable domain reads DVKVTQSSRYLVKRTGEKVFLECVQDMDHENMFWYRQDPGLGLRLIYFSYDVKMKEKGDIPEGYSVSREKKERFSLILESASTNQTSMYLCASSIAGLGAAMNTEAFFGQGTRLTVV.

This chain joins TRBV19 and TRBJ1-6, with unresolved D. This CDR3 is 16 amino acids long. With 7 bases removed from V and 10 bases from J, the gap between germline ends came to 23 bases. Germline V CDR1 and CDR2: LNHDA, SQIVND (reference sequence). Here the CDR3 reads CASIPVFVAGVSPLHF. The CDR3 bases are TGTGCCAGTATCCCAGTTTTCGTAGCTGGAGTATCACCCCTCCACTTT.

The chain couples TRBV7-2 to TRBJ1-5, with TRBD1 as a possible D gene (6 bases). The CDR3 is 15 amino acids. Trimming cost V 3 bases and J 7 bases, with 16 bases left between them. Germline values: CDR1 SGHTA, CDR2 FQGNSA. The CDR3 protein is CASSLGWGPGQPQHF. CDR3 coding DNA: TGTGCCAGCAGCTTGGGTTGGGGGCCGGGCCAGCCCCAGCATTTT.

CDR3 sequence: CASSRDSGANVLTF. The CDR3 coding sequence is TGCGCCAGCAGCCGGGACTCTGGGGCCAACGTCCTGACTTTC. The V and J genes are TRBV5-1 and TRBJ2-6, with D perhaps matching TRBD2 (5 bases). CDR1 and CDR2 (germline): SGHRS, YFSETQ. Trimming removed 4 bases at V and 0 bases at J, with 5 bases between. The CDR3 has 14 amino acids.

The chain couples TRBV5-1 to TRBJ2-3; 13 bases match TRBD2. Per the germline V gene, CDR1 is SGHRS and CDR2 is YFSETQ. The CDR3 contains 18 residues. J gave up 4 bases and V 4 bases, and 12 bases lay outside the gene matches. CDR3 in DNA: TGCGCCAGCAGCAACCGGGCCGGGGGGACTAGCGGGGCAGATACGCAGTATTTT. Protein: CASSNRAGGTSGADTQYF.

The V and J genes are TRBV5-1 and TRBJ2-2; TRBD2 is a possible D gene (7 bases). V was cut by 0 bases and J by 7 bases, with 19 bases left in between. This CDR3 comprises 17 residues. The germline V gene encodes CDR1 SGHRS and CDR2 YFSETQ. CDR3 loop: CASSLEPKGGVNGELFF. CDR3 in DNA: TGCGCCAGCAGCTTGGAACCAAAAGGGGGGGTAAACGGGGAGCTGTTTTTT.

The rearrangement links TRBV2 to TRBJ2-1; 7 nucleotides match TRBD2. Germline CDR1 reads SNHLY; CDR2 reads FYNNEI. The CDR3 has 15 amino acids. J gave up 0 bases and V 6 bases, and 5 bases lay outside the gene matches. The CDR3 sequence: CASSERGYSYNEQFF. The CDR3 DNA follows: TGTGCCAGCAGCGAGCGGGGCTACTCCTACAATGAGCAGTTCTTC. Using reference TRBV2 and TRBJ2-1 for the parts outside the CDR3, the full variable domain is EPEVTQTPSHQVTQMGQEVILRCVPISNHLYFYWYRQILGQKVEFLVSFYNNEISEKSEIFDDQFSVERPDGSNFTLKIRSTKLEDSAMYFCASSERGYSYNEQFFGPGTRLTVL.

The V call is TRBV11-2, the J call TRBJ2-1; 8 bases are a match to TRBD2. Germline V gene lookup returns CDR1 SGHAT and CDR2 FQNNGV. The CDR3 sequence is 15 residues long. The ends lost 4 bases at V and 2 bases at J; junction bases unmatched: 4. CDR3 bases: TGTGCCAGCAGCTATACTAGCGGCACCTACAATGAGCAGTTCTTC. As protein: CASSYTSGTYNEQFF.

This sequence joins TRBV15 and TRBJ1-4, with a possible D match to TRBD1 (6 bases). CDR1 and CDR2 from the germline V gene are LNHNV and YYDKDF (reference sequence). Between the trimmed V and J ends, which lost 5 bases and 4 bases, there was a span of 17 bases. CDR3 length: 16 residues. The CDR3 bases are TGTGCCACCAGCGGGCCGGGGGCGCTTGGTAATGAAAAACTGTTTTTT. Its translation: CATSGPGALGNEKLFF.

The V call is TRBV29-1, the J call TRBJ2-1; 15 bases fit TRBD2. Looked up from germline, CDR1 is SQVTM and CDR2 is ANQGSEA. This CDR3 is built from 15 residues. V lost 4 bases, J lost 9 bases, and 7 bases stayed unmatched. The CDR3 coding sequence is TGCAGCGTTGGACGGACTAGCGGGGGGGCCGGTGAGCAGTTCTTC. It encodes CSVGRTSGGAGEQFF.

This clone was counted only a few times. The rearrangement links TRBV7-6 to TRBJ1-4, with D unresolved. In germline, CDR1 is SGHVS, CDR2 FNYEAQ. The CDR3 totals 16 residues. Trimming removed 5 bases at V and 3 bases at J, with 16 bases between. For the CDR3, the DNA is TGTGCCAGCAGCCCAGGCAGGCACATTTCTAATGAAAAACTGTTTTTT. Its protein is CASSPGRHISNEKLFF.

This clone was observed a handful of times. V usage is TRBV5-6 and J usage is TRBJ1-6; TRBD1 is a possible D gene (5 bases). V lost 4 bases, J lost 13 bases, and 15 bases lay in between. CDR1 and CDR2 (germline): SGHDT, YYEEEE. The CDR3 is 13 residues long. CDR3 protein: CASSDVGTGPLHF. The DNA for the CDR3 is TGTGCCAGCAGCGACGTTGGGACGGGGCCCCTCCACTTT.

By share of the sample, this clone is medium-sized. This rearrangement joins TRBV11-2 to TRBJ2-5; D is unclear. CDR3 length: 14 amino acids. V dropped 6 bases and J dropped 5 bases, with 16 bases sitting between them. Germline V lookup: CDR1 SGHAT, CDR2 FQNNGV. The CDR3 reads CASRGLGRRETQYF. In DNA, the CDR3 is TGTGCCAGCAGAGGGTTAGGACGAAGGGAGACCCAGTACTTC.

This clone was observed a few times. The V call is TRBV11-2, the J call TRBJ1-6; 7 bases fit TRBD1. CDR1 is SGHAT and CDR2 is FQNNGV in the germline V gene. The junction had 9 bases not matched to a gene; V was cut back by 4 bases and J by 9 bases. The CDR3 is 15 residues long. The CDR3 sequence is CASSWQGVGTSPLHF. CDR3 coding DNA: TGTGCCAGCAGCTGGCAGGGGGTCGGTACTTCACCCCTCCACTTT.

This clone was observed once. V is TRBV15 and J is TRBJ2-2; 10 nucleotides align to TRBD2. V lost 5 bases to trimming and J lost 7 bases; unmatched junction nucleotides: 19. The CDR3 spans 19 residues. Germline V gene lookup returns CDR1 LNHNV and CDR2 YYDKDF (reference sequence). Here the CDR3 DNA reads TGTGCCACCAGCCCGCTTCCATCGCCAGCGGGGGGGCCGCACGGGGAGCTGTTTTTT. Translation gives CATSPLPSPAGGPHGELFF.

The CDR3 loop is CASSVAGDSSRTGELFF. For the CDR3, the DNA is TGTGCCAGCAGCGTAGCCGGGGACTCTTCGCGGACCGGGGAGCTGTTTTTT. The chain is built from TRBV9 and TRBJ2-2; TRBD2 might be the D (6 bases). Germline-derived CDR1 and CDR2 are SGDLS and YYNGEE. The CDR3 runs 17 residues. The V end lost 0 bases, the J end lost 5 bases, and 17 bases lay between the germline ends. Using reference TRBV9 and TRBJ2-2 for the parts outside the CDR3, the full variable domain is DSGVTQTPKHLITATGQRVTLRCSPRSGDLSVYWYQQSLDQGLQFLIQYYNGEERAKGNILERFSAQQFPDLHSELNLSSLELGDSALYFCASSVAGDSSRTGELFFGEGSRLTVL.

Only one count was recorded for this clone. The V gene is TRBV18, the J gene TRBJ2-5, with D maybe TRBD2 (6 bases). Germline assignment: CDR1 KGHSH and CDR2 LQKENI. The CDR3 has 13 residues. The V and J ends lost 2 bases and 5 bases respectively, with 9 bases between them. CDR3 nucleotides: TGTGCCAGCTCACCAGGACTACAGGAGACCCAGTACTTC. It codes for CASSPGLQETQYF. Based on the CDR3 plus reference TRBV18 and TRBJ2-5, the full variable domain is NAGVMQNPRHLVRRRGQEARLRCSPMKGHSHVYWYRQLPEEGLKFMVYLQKENIIDESGMPKERFSAEFPKEGPSILRIQQVVRGDSAAYFCASSPGLQETQYFGPGTRLLVL.

The chain has TRBV5-4 and TRBJ2-3; TRBD1 agrees at 10 bases. This CDR3 has 14 residues. The V and J ends lost 4 bases and 13 bases, in that order; junction bases with no gene match: 12. CDR1 is SGHNT, CDR2 YYREEE, per germline (reference sequence). In DNA form, the CDR3 reads TGTGCCAGCAGCCGGGACAGGGGCCAAGGCCGTGAGTATTTT. Translation gives CASSRDRGQGREYF.

The chain has TRBV2 and TRBJ2-7; 7 bases map to TRBD1. V was clipped by 5 bases and J by 6 bases; unmatched bases: 4. CDR1 and CDR2 from the germline V gene are SNHLY and FYNNEI. The CDR3 consists of 12 residues. This CDR3 is CASSPQGTEQYF. The CDR3 nucleotides are TGTGCCAGCAGTCCACAGGGGACCGAGCAGTACTTC.

The V gene is TRBV13, the J gene TRBJ2-7; D unclear. Trimming left V 5 bases short and J 3 bases short, with 17 bases between. CDR1 PRHDT and CDR2 FYEKMQ come from the germline V gene (reference sequence). This CDR3 is 15 amino acids long. The CDR3 protein is CASSLFSNPGYEQYF. The DNA for the CDR3 is TGTGCCAGCAGCCTATTCAGCAACCCCGGCTACGAGCAGTACTTC. The complete variable domain, with remaining parts taken from reference TRBV13 and TRBJ2-7, reads AAGVIQSPRHLIKEKRETATLKCYPIPRHDTVYWYQQGPGQDPQFLISFYEKMQSDKGSIPDRFSAQQFSDYHSELNMSSLELGDSALYFCASSLFSNPGYEQYFGPGTRLTVT.

This clone was found a few times. The chain links TRBV5-1 to TRBJ1-6; no definite D call. The length of the CDR3 is 14 residues. Germline CDR1 is SGHRS and CDR2 is YFSETQ. V lost 0 bases and J 8 bases, leaving 9 bases between the germline ends. The chain's CDR3 is CASSLVGRDSPLHF. The CDR3 nucleotides are TGCGCCAGCAGCTTGGTAGGGAGGGATTCACCCCTCCACTTT.

The chain uses TRBV7-9 and TRBJ2-4; possibly TRBD1 for D (6 bases). V gave up 5 bases and J gave up 0 bases, with 11 bases separating them. Germline values: CDR1 SEHNR, CDR2 FQNEAQ (reference sequence). The CDR3 runs 15 residues. In nucleotides, the CDR3 is TGTGCCAGCAGCCCGGACAGTCTAGCCAAAAACATTCAGTACTTC. This translates into CASSPDSLAKNIQYF. The whole variable domain, filled in from reference TRBV7-9 and TRBJ2-4, reads DTGVSQNPRHKITKRGQNVTFRCDPISEHNRLYWYRQTLGQGPEFLTYFQNEAQLEKSRLLSDRFSAERPKGSFSTLEIQRTEQGDSAMYLCASSPDSLAKNIQYFGAGTRLSVL.

The J gene is TRBJ2-7, the V gene TRBV7-9; D possibly corresponds to TRBD2 (6 bases). The CDR3 extends over 16 amino acids. V was pared by 0 bases and J by 0 bases, with 12 bases between. Germline-derived CDR1 and CDR2 are SEHNR and FQNEAQ (reference sequence). CDR3 loop: CASSLAVGGSSYEQYF. CDR3 in DNA: TGTGCCAGCAGCTTAGCGGTGGGGGGAAGCTCCTACGAGCAGTACTTC. The full variable domain, rest sourced from reference TRBV7-9 and TRBJ2-7, is DTGVSQNPRHKITKRGQNVTFRCDPISEHNRLYWYRQTLGQGPEFLTYFQNEAQLEKSRLLSDRFSAERPKGSFSTLEIQRTEQGDSAMYLCASSLAVGGSSYEQYFGPGTRLTVT.

The CDR3 DNA follows: TGTGCCTGGAGTGTCCGGGAGACCCAGTACTTC. Its protein is CAWSVRETQYF. The chain uses TRBV30 and TRBJ2-5, with unresolved D. V gave up 0 bases and J gave up 5 bases, with 4 bases separating them. The CDR3 length is 11 residues. CDR1 and CDR2 (germline): GTSNPN, SVGIG (reference sequence).